Reported below is one T cell receptor (beta chain). CDR3 length: 16 residues. The V end lost 0 bases, the J end lost 4 bases, and 15 bases lay between the germline ends. Per the germline V gene, CDR1 is SGHRS and CDR2 is YFSETQ. The sample comes from a study of early T cells in non-severe SARS-CoV-2 infection. Study-level background: Unpaired chains resulted from sequencing bulk RNA of unsorted whole blood.

MiXCR, run by TCRdb on the 5' RACE reads, gives a single entry per CDR3 protein. The sample carries tens of thousands of distinct CDR3 sequences, 13% recorded once. The J gene is TRBJ2-3, the V gene TRBV5-1; tentatively, D is TRBD2 (5 bases). Sequenced: whole blood. The TCR originated in an adult who was a healthcare worker with PCR-confirmed SARS-CoV-2 infection or an uninfected control (not recorded which). CDR3 in amino acids: CASSLVPGSEADTQYF. The CDR3 DNA reads TGCGCCAGCAGCTTGGTACCGGGGAGTGAGGCAGATACGCAGTATTTT.